Presented here are 16 T cell receptor beta chains from one specimen sequenced in a study of OX40 agonist ivuxolimab in advanced cancers. TCRdb's table, derived via immunoSEQ multiplex PCR, lists solely in-frame clones and lacks some. The sample consists of 25,000 to 30,000 clones, around 85% of them appearing once. The sequencing here drew on CD4+ or CD8+ T cells sorted from blood, taken in a trial of the OX40 agonist ivuxolimab. The receptor source for this set is an adult with an advanced solid tumor such as melanoma, head and neck, liver or kidney cancer.

DNA of the CDR3: TGTGCCAGCTCACCACCGAGTAGCGGGTCCCCCTTCGTCCCCAATGAGCAGTTCTTC. Residues: CASSPPSSGSPFVPNEQFF. The chain combines TRBV18 with TRBJ2-1; 7 bases line up with TRBD2. J lost 6 bases, V lost 0 bases, and 17 bases had no gene match. CDR1 and CDR2 from the germline V gene are KGHSH and LQKENI. This CDR3 has 19 amino acids.

CDR3 region: CATRSTGQVEKLFF. The CDR3 nucleotides read TGTGCCACCAGATCGACAGGGCAGGTTGAAAAACTGTTTTTT. The chain carries TRBV15 and TRBJ1-4; 7 bases map to TRBD1. Per the germline V gene, CDR1 is LNHNV and CDR2 is YYDKDF (reference sequence). The CDR3 runs 14 residues. The ends lost 6 bases at V and 7 bases at J; junction bases unmatched: 8.

V gene TRBV7-2 combines with J gene TRBJ2-5; 9 positions agree with TRBD2. The J call is uncertain, as TRBJ2-7 better fits the DNA end. The CDR3 has 15 amino acids. The germline CDR1 and CDR2 sequences are SGHTA and FQGNSA. The CDR3 loop reads CASSLVGGGAHEQYF. The CDR3 DNA follows: TGTGCCAGCAGCTTAGTGGGCGGGGGGGCCCACGAGCAGTACTTC.

This clone was seen once. The V gene is TRBV4-1, the J gene TRBJ2-1; D is uncertain. The germline gives CDR1 MGHRA, CDR2 YSYEKL. This CDR3 contains 15 residues. Trimming removed 3 bases at V and 8 bases at J, with 17 bases between. The CDR3 region is CASSHAWPRLDEQFF. The CDR3 DNA sequence: TGCGCCAGCAGCCATGCGTGGCCCCGGCTAGATGAGCAGTTCTTC.

CDR3 protein: CASSEWSYNEQFF. CDR3 nucleotides: TGTGCCAGCAGCGAGTGGTCCTACAATGAGCAGTTCTTC. The rearrangement links TRBV9 to TRBJ2-1, with unresolved D. Germline loops: CDR1 SGDLS, CDR2 YYNGEE. CDR3 length: 13 amino acids. V lost 3 bases and J 1 base, leaving 5 bases between the germline ends.

This clone appeared a few times. The chain carries TRBV11-3 and TRBJ1-1; D gene unclear. Per germline, CDR1 SGHNT and CDR2 YENEEA. This CDR3 region has 17 residues. Trimming shortened V by 2 bases and J by 0 bases, and 16 bases separated the two germline ends. This CDR3 reads CASSLPPNLHMNTEAFF. CDR3 in DNA: TGTGCCAGCAGCTTACCCCCCAACCTTCACATGAACACTGAAGCTTTCTTT.

The chain employs TRBV7-8 and TRBJ2-7; the D gene is possibly TRBD2 (5 bases). The germline gives CDR1 SGHVS, CDR2 FQNEAQ. The V and J ends lost 1 base and 3 bases respectively, with 19 bases between them. The CDR3 contains 17 residues. DNA for the CDR3: TGTGCCAGCAGCTTAGGATTCGCTAGCCCTACCGACTACGAGCAGTACTTC. Protein product: CASSLGFASPTDYEQYF.

The chain couples TRBV10-3 to TRBJ2-7; D remains ambiguous. Germline V gene sequence: CDR1 ENHRY, CDR2 SYGVKD. This CDR3 is 12 amino acids long. V was cut by 2 bases and J by 7 bases, with 9 bases left in between. CDR3 bases: TGTGCCATCAGTGAGCGGCGCTTGGAGCAGTACTTC. It is translated as CAISERRLEQYF.

The chain links TRBV4-1 to TRBJ1-1; 11 positions match TRBD1. Germline CDR1 MGHRA, CDR2 YSYEKL. There are 19 residues in the CDR3. V dropped 0 bases and J dropped 3; count of bases not matched to a gene: 12. The CDR3 loop is CASSQDTVGQGVGYTEAFF. Here the CDR3 DNA reads TGCGCCAGCAGCCAAGATACAGTGGGACAGGGGGTGGGCTACACTGAAGCTTTCTTT.

This chain links TRBV28 with TRBJ2-1, with 7 positions matching TRBD1. This CDR3 region has 16 residues. V lost 6 bases, J lost 4 bases, and 12 bases stayed unmatched. Germline lookup yields CDR1 MDHEN and CDR2 SYDVKM. The CDR3 loop reads CASRETGSRPYNEQFF. The CDR3 DNA sequence: TGTGCCAGCAGGGAGACAGGGTCTCGTCCTTACAATGAGCAGTTCTTC. Drawing the rest from reference TRBV28 and TRBJ2-1, the complete variable domain is DVKVTQSSRYLVKRTGEKVFLECVQDMDHENMFWYRQDPGLGLRLIYFSYDVKMKEKGDIPEGYSVSREKKERFSLILESASTNQTSMYLCASRETGSRPYNEQFFGPGTRLTVL.

This clone was recorded a few times. The chain joins TRBV6-6 to TRBJ2-7; D unresolved. The CDR3 loop spans 13 amino acids. The germline gives CDR1 MNHNY, CDR2 SVGAGI (reference sequence). V lost 8 bases, J lost 0 bases, and 11 bases lay in between. The CDR3 DNA reads as TGTGCCAGCTCCGGAAAGAGCTCCTACGAGCAGTACTTC. Translated: CASSGKSSYEQYF.

The V and J genes are TRBV5-1 and TRBJ2-1; 12 bases line up with TRBD1. V lost 8 bases and J lost 9; bases outside the gene matches: 3. From germline, CDR1 is SGHRS and CDR2 YFSETQ. This CDR3 spans 12 amino acids. The CDR3 sequence: CASWGQGAEQFF. CDR3 coding DNA: TGCGCCAGTTGGGGACAGGGGGCTGAGCAGTTCTTC.

This clone has more than one count but fewer than ten. The chain employs TRBV14 and TRBJ2-7; no reliable D call. The CDR3 has 13 residues. CDR1 and CDR2 (germline): SGHDN, FVKESK. V lost 6 bases to trimming and J lost 1 base, with 10 bases between them. The DNA of the CDR3 is TGTGCCAGCAGTCAATGGGATTCCTACGAGCAGTACTTC. Its translation: CASSQWDSYEQYF.

The rearrangement joins TRBV29-1 to TRBJ1-1, with unresolved D. V lost 7 bases, J lost 4 bases, and 13 bases lay in between. The germline gives CDR1 SQVTM, CDR2 ANQGSEA. There are 12 residues in the CDR3. CDR3 nucleotide sequence: TGCAGCGCCGAGGAGGGATTCACTGAAGCTTTCTTT. Translation gives CSAEEGFTEAFF.

The chain carries TRBV5-1 and TRBJ2-3; 12 bases are shared with TRBD2. The CDR3 sequence is 17 residues long. Germline CDR1 SGHRS, CDR2 YFSETQ. V dropped 4 bases and J dropped 0; count of bases not matched to a gene: 6. The CDR3 nucleotides read TGCGCCAGCAGCCCAGGACTAGCGGGAACTAGCACAGATACGCAGTATTTT. It yields the protein CASSPGLAGTSTDTQYF.

The genes are TRBV11-1 and TRBJ2-1; 8 nucleotides align to TRBD2. The V and J ends lost 4 bases and 9 bases, in that order; junction bases with no gene match: 5. The CDR3 consists of 13 residues. From germline, CDR1 is SGHAT and CDR2 FQDESV (reference sequence). The CDR3 is CASSYPGGPEQFF. The CDR3 DNA follows: TGTGCCAGCAGCTATCCGGGAGGGCCTGAGCAGTTCTTC. The entire variable domain, with the rest obtained from reference TRBV11-1 and TRBJ2-1, is as follows: EAEVAQSPRYKITEKSQAVAFWCDPISGHATLYWYRQILGQGPELLVQFQDESVVDDSQLPKDRFSAERLKGVDSTLKIQPAELGDSAMYLCASSYPGGPEQFFGPGTRLTVL.